A selection of T cell receptor beta chains follows, all from one sample in a study of OX40 agonist ivuxolimab in advanced cancers. Profiling relied on immunoSEQ multiplex PCR, and the TCRdb table lists in-frame clones only, not all of them. The sample has around 94,000 clones, about 92% seen once. The sequencing used CD4+ or CD8+ T cells sorted from blood, collected in a trial of the OX40 agonist ivuxolimab. The receptors shown here come from an adult with an advanced solid tumor such as melanoma, head and neck, liver or kidney cancer. The CDR3 runs from the conserved cysteine through the conserved F or W. D genes are given only for firm matches. A row's size may be missing; if present it is once, few, many or a size class.

V	D	J	size	DNA	CDR3
TRBV18	.	TRBJ2-2	.	TGTGCCAGCTCACTCACCGACAGGCCGGGGGAGCTGTTTTTT	CASSLTDRPGELFF
TRBV29-1	.	TRBJ2-7	once	TGCAGCGTTGAGGGTCCAGGGGATAGTGACTCCTACGAGCAGTACTTC	CSVEGPGDSDSYEQYF
TRBV15	.	TRBJ2-1	.	TGTGCCACCAGCAGAGGTTTTCAAGTGAGCTACAATGAGCAGTTCTTC	CATSRGFQVSYNEQFF
TRBV6-1	TRBD1	TRBJ1-2	.	TGTGCCAGCAGGGACAGGGATTGGGGCTACACCTTC	CASRDRDWGYTF
TRBV21-1	.	TRBJ2-5	.	TGTGCCAGCAGCAAACAATCTGCCGACAAGAAAGAGACCCAGTACTTC	CASSKQSADKKETQYF
TRBV27	TRBD2	TRBJ2-7	.	TGTGCCAGCAGTGTTAGCGGGAGGTCCTACGAGCAGTACTTC	CASSVSGRSYEQYF
TRBV28	.	TRBJ1-3	.	TGTGCCAGCAGTTTACCCCACCTTGAAGGGTCTGGAAACACCATATATTTT	CASSLPHLEGSGNTIYF
TRBV12-5	.	TRBJ2-2	.	TGTGCTAGTGGTTTGGAAGTAACGAGCGCCCACACCGGGGAGCTGTTTTTT	CASGLEVTSAHTGELFF
TRBV29-1	TRBD1	TRBJ2-2	.	TGCAGCGTTGAACGAGGGGGCCGGGGCACCGGGGAGCTGTTTTTT	CSVERGGRGTGELFF
TRBV10-1	TRBD2	TRBJ2-1	.	TGCGCCAGCAGTACATATGGGACTAGGGGGTACGATGAGCAGTTCTTC	CASSTYGTRGYDEQFF
TRBV19	.	TRBJ1-1	.	TGTGCCAGTAGTATAGATGCGAGAGGGGGCACTGAAGCTTTCTTT	CASSIDARGGTEAFF
TRBV5-6	.	TRBJ1-3	once	TGTGCCAGCACCCGCATGCGGGGAAACACCATATATTTT	CASTRMRGNTIYF
TRBV29-1	.	TRBJ2-1	.	TGCAGCGGGAAGGGGAATGAGCAGTTCTTC	CSGKGNEQFF
TRBV23-1	.	TRBJ1-1	once	TGCGCCAGCACCTCGTTTACCCTAAAGGGGAACACTGAAGCTTTCTTT	CASTSFTLKGNTEAFF
TRBV7-8	.	TRBJ1-2	.	TGTGCCAGCAGCTTAGAAACCCCCCCTTCCGTCTATGGCTACACCTTC	CASSLETPPSVYGYTF
TRBV2	.	TRBJ1-3	.	TGTGCCAGCAGTGCGGGTCAGACTGGAAACACCATATATTTT	CASSAGQTGNTIYF
TRBV5-6	.	TRBJ2-7	once	TGTGCCAGCAGCCGTAGACTTACCTACGAGCAGTACTTC	CASSRRLTYEQYF
TRBV29-1	TRBD1	TRBJ2-2	.	TGCAGCGTCGGACAGGGGAAGGAGCTGTTTTTT	CSVGQGKELFF
TRBV2	.	TRBJ1-5	.	TGTGCCAGCGCTCAGAGCGCCAATAGCAATCAGCCCCAGCATTTT	CASAQSANSNQPQHF
TRBV27	TRBD1	TRBJ1-2	.	TGTGCCAGCAGTTTCAGGGGGTCGACTAACTATGGCTACACCTTC	CASSFRGSTNYGYTF
TRBV5-1	.	TRBJ1-1	.	TGCGCCAGCACCCTGGGGTGGGGGGCGTACACTGAAGCTTTCTTT	CASTLGWGAYTEAFF
TRBV11-3	.	TRBJ1-5	.	TGTGCCAGCAGCTTAAGGACACACTCGGGAAGCAATCAGCCCCAGCATTTT	CASSLRTHSGSNQPQHF
TRBV5-1	.	TRBJ1-4	.	TGCGCCACCCCACTAGGGGGGGACTGTCCAACTAATGAAAAACTGTTTTTT	CATPLGGDCPTNEKLFF
TRBV30	.	TRBJ2-1	few	TGTGCCTGGAGGGTTACGCAGTTCTTC	CAWRVTQFF
TRBV7-3	TRBD2	TRBJ2-1	.	TGTGCCAGCAGCCACCGGGAGGGGGAGGGGTACAATGAGCAGTTCTTC	CASSHREGEGYNEQFF
TRBV25-1	TRBD1	TRBJ1-4	.	TGTGCCAGCAGTGAAGGACAGGGGAAGAAAAAACTGTTTTTT	CASSEGQGKKKLFF
TRBV9	.	TRBJ1-3	.	TGTGCCAGCAGCGTAGAAGGGACAACTGGAAACACCATATATTTT	CASSVEGTTGNTIYF
TRBV5-6	.	TRBJ1-5	.	TGTGCCAGCAGCTTGGCCGGGGCAGACAATCAGCCCCAGCATTTT	CASSLAGADNQPQHF
TRBV6-5	.	TRBJ2-7	.	TGTGCCAGCAGTTACTCGCGCGGCGGGGCGGCCCACGAGCAGTACTTC	CASSYSRGGAAHEQYF
TRBV9	.	TRBJ2-1	.	TGTGCCAGCAGCCCCCGGACAGCCCGCGCCAATGAGCAGTTCTTC	CASSPRTARANEQFF
TRBV4-1	TRBD1	TRBJ1-5	.	TGCGCCAGCAGCCCAAACGACAGGGGCAATCAGCCCCAGCATTTT	CASSPNDRGNQPQHF
TRBV13	TRBD2	TRBJ2-7	.	TGTGCCAGCAGCAGCCGGGACGGACTAGACTACGAGCAGTACTTC	CASSSRDGLDYEQYF
TRBV7-2	TRBD1	TRBJ1-1	.	TGTGCCAGCAGCTTAAGGGGAGGGGGCCCCATGAACACTGAAGCTTTCTTT	CASSLRGGGPMNTEAFF
TRBV6-5	.	TRBJ1-6	.	TGTGCCAGCAGTTACCGGGACCGATATTCACCCCTCCACTTT	CASSYRDRYSPLHF
TRBV19	.	TRBJ1-3	.	TGTGCCAGTAGTATTCCGCGCCAACTTTACTCTGGAAACACCATATATTTT	CASSIPRQLYSGNTIYF
TRBV4-3	TRBD2	TRBJ2-5	.	TGCGCCAGCAGCCTAAGAGCGGGGCGCCCCCAAGAGACCCAGTACTTC	CASSLRAGRPQETQYF
TRBV29-1	.	TRBJ1-3	.	TGCAGCGTTGAAAAGGGGGATGGAAACACCATATATTTT	CSVEKGDGNTIYF
TRBV12-5	TRBD1	TRBJ1-1	.	TGTGCTAGTGGCAGAGACAGGGGATGGGGTGAAGCTTTCTTT	CASGRDRGWGEAFF
TRBV19	TRBD1	TRBJ2-1	.	TGTGCCAGTATGAGGGACAGGGGCGACTATGAGCAGTTCTTC	CASMRDRGDYEQFF
TRBV6-1	.	TRBJ2-3	.	TGTGCCAGCAGCCTCGGCCTTACCACAGATACGCAGTATTTT	CASSLGLTTDTQYF
TRBV30	TRBD1	TRBJ1-4	.	TGTGCCTGGTTACAGGGGGCAGGTGAAAAACTGTTTTTT	CAWLQGAGEKLFF
TRBV27	.	TRBJ2-1	.	TGTGCCAGCAGCTATACGAGGAATGAGCAGTTCTTC	CASSYTRNEQFF
TRBV6-5	.	TRBJ1-3	.	TGTGCCAGCAGTTTTGGACAGAACTCTGGAAACACCATATATTTT	CASSFGQNSGNTIYF
TRBV10-3	.	TRBJ1-1	.	TGTGCCATCAGTGATGGGGGGGAGGGCACTGAAGCTTTCTTT	CAISDGGEGTEAFF
TRBV19	.	TRBJ1-1	.	TGTGCCAGTAGTCCAGGACCCCTGAACACTGAAGCTTTCTTT	CASSPGPLNTEAFF
TRBV6-5	.	TRBJ1-2	.	TGTGCCAGCGGGCACCAGACCTCTAACTATGGCTACACCTTC	CASGHQTSNYGYTF
TRBV7-9	TRBD2	TRBJ2-1	.	TGTGCCAGCAGCCAAAGACTAGCACTCCCGGAGCAGTTCTTC	CASSQRLALPEQFF
TRBV30	TRBD1	TRBJ1-4	.	TGTGCCTGGATTGGACAGGGACCCAATGAAAAACTGTTTTTT	CAWIGQGPNEKLFF
TRBV2	TRBD2	TRBJ2-2	.	TGTGCCTGCCCTGGGGAGGGTGGATCCGGGGAGCTGTTTTTT	CACPGEGGSGELFF
TRBV30	.	TRBJ1-3	.	TGTGCCTGGAGTGTCCGGGGTTTAGGAAACACCATATATTTT	CAWSVRGLGNTIYF
TRBV4-3	TRBD1	TRBJ2-1	once	TGCGCCAGCAGCCCCAGACAGGGGGCGCACAATGAGCAGTTCTTC	CASSPRQGAHNEQFF
TRBV13	.	TRBJ2-3	.	TGTGCCAGCAGCTTAACCATCAGCAGGGATACGCAGTATTTT	CASSLTISRDTQYF